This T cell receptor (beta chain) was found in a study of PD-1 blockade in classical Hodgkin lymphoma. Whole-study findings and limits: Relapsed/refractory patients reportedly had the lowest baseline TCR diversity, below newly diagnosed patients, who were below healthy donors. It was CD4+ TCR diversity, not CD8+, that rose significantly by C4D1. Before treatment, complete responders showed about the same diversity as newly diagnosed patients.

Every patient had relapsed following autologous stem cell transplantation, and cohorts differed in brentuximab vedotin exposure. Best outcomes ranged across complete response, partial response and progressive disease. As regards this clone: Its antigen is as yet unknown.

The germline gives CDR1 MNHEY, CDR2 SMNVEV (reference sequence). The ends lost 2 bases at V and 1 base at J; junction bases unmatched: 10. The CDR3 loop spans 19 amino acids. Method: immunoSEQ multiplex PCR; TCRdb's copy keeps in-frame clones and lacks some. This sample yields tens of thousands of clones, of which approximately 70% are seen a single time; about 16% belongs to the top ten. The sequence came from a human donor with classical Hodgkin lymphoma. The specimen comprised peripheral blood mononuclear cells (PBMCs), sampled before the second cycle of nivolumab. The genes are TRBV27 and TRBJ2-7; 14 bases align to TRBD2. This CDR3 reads CASSLKPGTSGGLSYEQYF. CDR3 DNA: TGTGCCAGCAGTTTAAAGCCCGGGACTAGCGGGGGACTTTCCTACGAGCAGTACTTC.